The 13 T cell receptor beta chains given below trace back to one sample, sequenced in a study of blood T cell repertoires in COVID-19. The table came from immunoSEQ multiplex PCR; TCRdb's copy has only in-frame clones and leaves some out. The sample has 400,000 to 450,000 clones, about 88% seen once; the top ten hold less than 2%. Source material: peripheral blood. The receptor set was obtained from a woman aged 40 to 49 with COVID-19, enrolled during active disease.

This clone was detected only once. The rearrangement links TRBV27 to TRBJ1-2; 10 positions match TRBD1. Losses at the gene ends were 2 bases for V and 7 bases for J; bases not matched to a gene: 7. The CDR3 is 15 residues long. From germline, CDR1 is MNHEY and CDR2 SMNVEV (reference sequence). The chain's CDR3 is CASSLNPTGGGGYTF. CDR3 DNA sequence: TGTGCCAGCAGTTTAAATCCGACAGGGGGCGGTGGCTACACCTTC.

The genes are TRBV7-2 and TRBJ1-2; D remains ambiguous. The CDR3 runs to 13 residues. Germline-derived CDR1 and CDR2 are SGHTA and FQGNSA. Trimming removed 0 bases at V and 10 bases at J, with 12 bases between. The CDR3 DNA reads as TGTGCCAGCAGCTTAGCCGAGGGAAGCCCCTACACCTTC. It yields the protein CASSLAEGSPYTF.

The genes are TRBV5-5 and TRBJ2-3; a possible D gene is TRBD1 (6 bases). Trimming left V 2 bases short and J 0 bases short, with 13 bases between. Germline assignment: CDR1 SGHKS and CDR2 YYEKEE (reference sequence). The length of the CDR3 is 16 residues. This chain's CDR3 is CASSLGGAPSTDTQYF. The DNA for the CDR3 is TGTGCCAGCAGCTTAGGGGGAGCTCCTAGCACAGATACGCAGTATTTT.

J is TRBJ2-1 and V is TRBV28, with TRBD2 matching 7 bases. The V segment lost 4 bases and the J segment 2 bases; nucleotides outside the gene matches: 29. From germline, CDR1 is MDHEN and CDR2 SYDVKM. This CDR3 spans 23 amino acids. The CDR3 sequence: CASSSILKTRASGNLYTYNEQFF. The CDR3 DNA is TGTGCCAGCAGTTCCATCCTAAAAACGCGGGCTAGCGGAAATCTGTACACCTACAATGAGCAGTTCTTC.

This CDR3 is CASSQGGQSTDTQYF. For the CDR3, the DNA is TGCGCCAGCAGCCAAGGGGGACAGAGCACAGATACGCAGTATTTT. The chain employs TRBV4-3 and TRBJ2-3, with TRBD1 identical over 7 bases. V dropped 1 base and J dropped 0; count of bases not matched to a gene: 1. The CDR3 consists of 15 residues. Per the germline V gene, CDR1 is LGHNA and CDR2 is YSLEER.

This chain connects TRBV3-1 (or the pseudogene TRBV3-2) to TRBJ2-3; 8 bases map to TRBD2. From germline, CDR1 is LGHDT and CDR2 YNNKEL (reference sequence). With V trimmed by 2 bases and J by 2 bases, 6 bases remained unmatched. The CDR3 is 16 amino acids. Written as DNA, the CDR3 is TGTGCCAGCAGCCAACCGGGGCGGGGGGCCACAGATACGCAGTATTTT. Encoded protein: CASSQPGRGATDTQYF.

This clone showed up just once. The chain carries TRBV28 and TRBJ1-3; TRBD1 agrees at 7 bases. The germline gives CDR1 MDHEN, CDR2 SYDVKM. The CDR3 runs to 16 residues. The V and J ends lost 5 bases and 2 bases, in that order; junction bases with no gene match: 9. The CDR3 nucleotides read TGTGCCAGCAGTCCCGCTTCAGGGGGTACTGGAAACACCATATATTTT. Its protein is CASSPASGGTGNTIYF.

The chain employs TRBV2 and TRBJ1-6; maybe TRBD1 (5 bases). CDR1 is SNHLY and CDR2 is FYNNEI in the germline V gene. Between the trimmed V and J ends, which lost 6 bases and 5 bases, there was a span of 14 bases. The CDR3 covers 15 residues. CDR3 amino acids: CASRTDQRDNSPLHF. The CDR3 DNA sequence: TGTGCCAGCAGGACAGATCAGCGGGATAATTCACCCCTCCACTTT.

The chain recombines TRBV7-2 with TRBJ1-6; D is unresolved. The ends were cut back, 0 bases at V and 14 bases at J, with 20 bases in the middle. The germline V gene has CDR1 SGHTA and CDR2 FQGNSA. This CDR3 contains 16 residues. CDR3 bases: TGTGCCAGCAGCTTAGCGCACCAGGTGGCCCCCCTTACCCTCCACTTT. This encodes CASSLAHQVAPLTLHF.

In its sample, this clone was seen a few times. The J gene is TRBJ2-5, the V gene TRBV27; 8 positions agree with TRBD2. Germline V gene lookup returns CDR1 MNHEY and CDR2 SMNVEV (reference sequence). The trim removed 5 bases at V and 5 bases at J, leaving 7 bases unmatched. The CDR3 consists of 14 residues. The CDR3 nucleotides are TGTGCCAGCAGTCCGCGCGGGGGGAGGGAGACCCAGTACTTC. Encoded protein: CASSPRGGRETQYF.

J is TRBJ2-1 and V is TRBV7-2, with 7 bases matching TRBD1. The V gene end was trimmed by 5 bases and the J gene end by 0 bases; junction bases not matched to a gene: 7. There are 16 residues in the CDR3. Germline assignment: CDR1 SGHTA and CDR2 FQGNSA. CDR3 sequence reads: CASSPEGAYSYNEQFF. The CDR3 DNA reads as TGTGCCAGCAGCCCAGAGGGGGCCTACTCCTACAATGAGCAGTTCTTC.

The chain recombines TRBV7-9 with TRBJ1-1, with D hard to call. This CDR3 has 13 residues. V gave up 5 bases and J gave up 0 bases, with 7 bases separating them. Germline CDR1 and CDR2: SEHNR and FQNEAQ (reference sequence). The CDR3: CASSVSLNTEAFF. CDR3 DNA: TGTGCCAGCAGCGTAAGCCTGAACACTGAAGCTTTCTTT.

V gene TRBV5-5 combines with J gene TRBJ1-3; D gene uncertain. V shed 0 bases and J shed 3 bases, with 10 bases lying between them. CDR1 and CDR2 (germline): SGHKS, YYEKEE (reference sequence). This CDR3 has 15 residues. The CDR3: CASSLASDLGNTIYF. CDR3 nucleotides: TGTGCCAGCAGCTTGGCGAGTGATCTTGGAAACACCATATATTTT. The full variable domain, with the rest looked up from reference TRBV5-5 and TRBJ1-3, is DAGVTQSPTHLIKTRGQQVTLRCSPISGHKSVSWYQQVLGQGPQFIFQYYEKEERGRGNFPDRFSARQFPNYSSELNVNALLLGDSALYLCASSLASDLGNTIYFGEGSWLTVV.